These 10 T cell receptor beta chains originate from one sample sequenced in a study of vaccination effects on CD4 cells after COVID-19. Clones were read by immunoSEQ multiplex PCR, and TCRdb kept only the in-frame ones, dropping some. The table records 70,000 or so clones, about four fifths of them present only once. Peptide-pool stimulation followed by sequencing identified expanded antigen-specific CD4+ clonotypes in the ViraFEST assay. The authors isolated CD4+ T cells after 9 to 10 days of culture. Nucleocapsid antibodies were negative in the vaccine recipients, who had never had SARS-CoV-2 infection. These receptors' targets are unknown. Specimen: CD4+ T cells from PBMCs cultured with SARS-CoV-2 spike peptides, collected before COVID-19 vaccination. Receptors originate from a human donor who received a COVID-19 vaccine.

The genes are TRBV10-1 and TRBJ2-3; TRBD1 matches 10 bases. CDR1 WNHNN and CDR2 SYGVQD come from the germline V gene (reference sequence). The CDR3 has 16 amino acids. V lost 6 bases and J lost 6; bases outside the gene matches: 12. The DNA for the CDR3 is TGCGCCAGCAGCGACCAAGACAGGGGGCATACTGATACGCAGTATTTT. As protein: CASSDQDRGHTDTQYF.

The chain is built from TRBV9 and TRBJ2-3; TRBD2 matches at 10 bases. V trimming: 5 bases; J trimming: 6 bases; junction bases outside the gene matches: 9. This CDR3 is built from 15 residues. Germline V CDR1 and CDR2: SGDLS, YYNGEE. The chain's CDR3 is CASSLKLAGLDTQYF. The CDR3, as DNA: TGTGCCAGCAGTCTAAAACTAGCGGGGTTGGATACGCAGTATTTT.

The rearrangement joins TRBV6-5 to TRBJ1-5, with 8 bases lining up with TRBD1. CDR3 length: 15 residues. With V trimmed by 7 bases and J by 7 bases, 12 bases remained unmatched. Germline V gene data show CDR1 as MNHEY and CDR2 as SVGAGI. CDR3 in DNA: TGTGCCAGCAACCTCCGGGACAGGCGCCCCCAGCCCCAGCATTTT. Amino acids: CASNLRDRRPQPQHF.

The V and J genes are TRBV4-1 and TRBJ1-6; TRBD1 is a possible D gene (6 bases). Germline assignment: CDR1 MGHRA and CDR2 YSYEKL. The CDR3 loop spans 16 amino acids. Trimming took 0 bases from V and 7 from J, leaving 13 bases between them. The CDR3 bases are TGCGCCAGCAGCCAAGATCAAGGGGGGACAAATTCACCCCTCCACTTT. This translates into CASSQDQGGTNSPLHF.

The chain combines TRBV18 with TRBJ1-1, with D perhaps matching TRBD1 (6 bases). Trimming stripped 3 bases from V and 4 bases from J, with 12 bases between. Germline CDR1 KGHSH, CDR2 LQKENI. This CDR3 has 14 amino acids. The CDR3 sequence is CASSPNREITEAFF. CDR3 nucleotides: TGTGCCAGCTCACCGAACAGGGAAATCACTGAAGCTTTCTTT. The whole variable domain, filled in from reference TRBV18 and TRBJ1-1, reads NAGVMQNPRHLVRRRGQEARLRCSPMKGHSHVYWYRQLPEEGLKFMVYLQKENIIDESGMPKERFSAEFPKEGPSILRIQQVVRGDSAAYFCASSPNREITEAFFGQGTRLTVV.

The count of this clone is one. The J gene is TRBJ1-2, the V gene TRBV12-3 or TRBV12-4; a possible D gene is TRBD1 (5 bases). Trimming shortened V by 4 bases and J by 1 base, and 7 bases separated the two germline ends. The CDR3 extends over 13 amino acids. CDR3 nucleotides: TGTGCCAGCAGTTGGGGGTTTAACTATGGCTACACCTTC. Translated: CASSWGFNYGYTF.

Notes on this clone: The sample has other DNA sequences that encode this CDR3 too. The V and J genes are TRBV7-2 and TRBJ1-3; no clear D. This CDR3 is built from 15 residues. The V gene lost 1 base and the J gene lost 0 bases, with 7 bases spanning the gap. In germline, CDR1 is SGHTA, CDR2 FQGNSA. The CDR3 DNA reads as TGTGCCAGCAGCTTAGTGTTGACCTCTGGAAACACCATATATTTT. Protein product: CASSLVLTSGNTIYF.

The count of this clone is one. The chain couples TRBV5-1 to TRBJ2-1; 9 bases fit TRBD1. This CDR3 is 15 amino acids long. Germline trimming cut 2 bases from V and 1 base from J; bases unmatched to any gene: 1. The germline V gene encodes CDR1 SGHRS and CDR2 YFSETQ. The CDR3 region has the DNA TGCGCCAGCAGCTTACAGGGGGCTTCCTACAATGAGCAGTTCTTC. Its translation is CASSLQGASYNEQFF.

The CDR3 loop is CATSNWDSFNQPQHF. CDR3 DNA: TGTGCCACCAGCAATTGGGACAGCTTCAATCAGCCCCAGCATTTT. The chain has TRBV15 and TRBJ1-5, with 7 bases matching TRBD1. J gave up 3 bases and V 4 bases, and 6 bases lay outside the gene matches. The CDR3 runs to 15 residues. The germline V gene has CDR1 LNHNV and CDR2 YYDKDF (reference sequence).

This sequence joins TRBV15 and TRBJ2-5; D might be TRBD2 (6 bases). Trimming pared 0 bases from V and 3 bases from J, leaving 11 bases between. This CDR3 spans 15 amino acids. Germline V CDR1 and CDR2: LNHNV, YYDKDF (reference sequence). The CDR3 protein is CATSRDGGSEETQYF. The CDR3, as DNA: TGTGCCACCAGCAGAGATGGAGGGAGTGAAGAGACCCAGTACTTC.